These 21 T cell receptor beta chains came from one sample sequenced in a study of T cells in narcolepsy. Using immunoSEQ multiplex PCR, the repertoire was profiled, and TCRdb retains in-frame clones only, with some absent. The sample records 25,000 to 35,000 clones, approximately 87% being singletons. What was sequenced was CD45RA- memory CD4+ T cells from PBMCs. These receptors all stem from a human donor with narcolepsy.

The chain is built from TRBV21-1 and TRBJ2-7; the DNA was not used to check the table's D call, TRBD2. TRBV21-1 represents a pseudogene. This CDR3 region has 14 residues. DNA of the CDR3: TGTGCCAGCAGCCGGGAGGGGCGCACCTACGAGCAGTACTTC. Its translation: CASSREGRTYEQYF.

This clone was picked up a small number of times. The chain employs TRBV14 and TRBJ2-7; 8 bases map to TRBD1. This CDR3 has 16 amino acids. Germline CDR1 reads SGHDN; CDR2 reads FVKESK. V trimming: 5 bases; J trimming: 2 bases; junction bases outside the gene matches: 11. The CDR3 nucleotides read TGTGCCAGCAGCAAGGGCGGCGGGACAGGAGCCTACGAGCAGTACTTC. As protein: CASSKGGGTGAYEQYF.

The rearrangement links TRBV5-1 to TRBJ1-4; 8 bases fit TRBD1. V lost 6 bases and J lost 5; bases outside the gene matches: 9. Germline loops: CDR1 SGHRS, CDR2 YFSETQ. The CDR3 totals 15 residues. CDR3 region: CASTNTGGVNEKLFF. DNA for the CDR3: TGCGCCAGCACTAATACAGGGGGGGTCAATGAAAAACTGTTTTTT.

The chain has TRBV2 and TRBJ1-6; no definite D call. Germline V gene data show CDR1 as SNHLY and CDR2 as FYNNEI. Trimming cost V 4 bases and J 0 bases, with 7 bases left between them. This CDR3 has 15 residues. Here the CDR3 reads CASSGISSYNSPLHF. In nucleotides, the CDR3 is TGTGCCAGCAGTGGGATCAGCTCCTATAATTCACCCCTCCACTTT. Variable domain in full (rest from reference TRBV2 and TRBJ1-6): EPEVTQTPSHQVTQMGQEVILRCVPISNHLYFYWYRQILGQKVEFLVSFYNNEISEKSEIFDDQFSVERPDGSNFTLKIRSTKLEDSAMYFCASSGISSYNSPLHFGNGTRLTVT.

The genes are TRBV29-1 and TRBJ1-1; no clear D gene. Trimming removed 7 bases at V and 5 bases at J, with 14 bases between. This CDR3 is built from 12 residues. Germline V CDR1 and CDR2: SQVTM, ANQGSEA. CDR3 DNA sequence: TGCAGCGCCGGATTGGAGAGGACTGAAGCTTTCTTT. Its translation: CSAGLERTEAFF.

The CDR3 spells CASSSNGGDGYTF. Written as DNA, the CDR3 is TGTGCCAGCAGTTCAAATGGGGGAGATGGCTACACCTTC. This chain links TRBV27 with TRBJ1-2; a weak D match, TRBD1 (5 bases). The CDR3 has 13 residues. Germline assignment: CDR1 MNHEY and CDR2 SMNVEV (reference sequence). V was pared by 4 bases and J by 6 bases, with 12 bases between.

This sequence joins TRBV15 and TRBJ1-5, with D unclear. Between the trimmed V and J ends, which lost 1 base and 6 bases, there was a span of 4 bases. Germline CDR1 is LNHNV and CDR2 is YYDKDF (reference sequence). This CDR3 is built from 12 residues. As DNA, the CDR3 is TGTGCCACCAGCAGAGTAGGTCAGCCCCAGCATTTT. Residues: CATSRVGQPQHF.

The chain has TRBV7-2 and TRBJ2-7; unclear D gene. Germline CDR1 is SGHTA and CDR2 is FQGNSA. The CDR3 has 11 residues. V shed 7 bases and J shed 1 base, with 5 bases lying between them. The CDR3 loop reads CASTQSYEQYF. CDR3 in DNA: TGTGCCAGCACCCAATCCTACGAGCAGTACTTC.

This clone was counted between two and nine times. This chain uses TRBV11-1 with TRBJ1-1; D is uncertain. The CDR3 is 16 amino acids. V gave up 0 bases and J gave up 0 bases, with 11 bases separating them. Germline CDR1 SGHAT, CDR2 FQDESV (reference sequence). CDR3: CASSLAGSQMNTEAFF. In DNA, the CDR3 is TGTGCCAGCAGCTTAGCGGGCAGCCAAATGAACACTGAAGCTTTCTTT. The full variable domain, rest sourced from reference TRBV11-1 and TRBJ1-1, is EAEVAQSPRYKITEKSQAVAFWCDPISGHATLYWYRQILGQGPELLVQFQDESVVDDSQLPKDRFSAERLKGVDSTLKIQPAELGDSAMYLCASSLAGSQMNTEAFFGQGTRLTVV.

The chain couples TRBV6-6 to TRBJ2-4; 7 bases line up with TRBD2. The trim removed 7 bases at V and 1 base at J, leaving 7 bases unmatched. The length of the CDR3 is 15 residues. Germline loops: CDR1 MNHNY, CDR2 SVGAGI (reference sequence). In DNA form, the CDR3 reads TGTGCCAGCACCCACTGGCGGGGGGCCAAAAACATTCAGTACTTC. This codes for CASTHWRGAKNIQYF.

The genes are TRBV19 and TRBJ2-1; 8 bases agree with TRBD1. CDR1 is LNHDA, CDR2 SQIVND, per germline (reference sequence). The CDR3 covers 16 residues. V gave up 5 bases and J gave up 5 bases; unmatched junction bases: 11. CDR3 nucleotides: TGTGCCAGTAGTCGCCAGGGGGCTTGGGCTAACAATGAGCAGTTCTTC. As protein: CASSRQGAWANNEQFF. Combining the CDR3 with reference TRBV19 and TRBJ2-1 gives the whole variable domain DGGITQSPKYLFRKEGQNVTLSCEQNLNHDAMYWYRQDPGQGLRLIYYSQIVNDFQKGDIAEGYSVSREKKESFPLTVTSAQKNPTAFYLCASSRQGAWANNEQFFGPGTRLTVL.

The chain uses TRBV9 and TRBJ2-6; D is perhaps TRBD1 or TRBD2 (5 bases each). Trimming cost V 0 bases and J 2 bases, with 15 bases left between them. CDR3 length: 18 residues. Germline V gene lookup returns CDR1 SGDLS and CDR2 YYNGEE. The CDR3, as DNA: TGTGCCAGCAGCGTAGGAGGGGTTGCTGCTACTGGGGCCAACGTCCTGACTTTC. It is translated as CASSVGGVAATGANVLTF.

V usage is TRBV11-3 and J usage is TRBJ1-1, with 9 bases lining up with TRBD1. The germline V gene encodes CDR1 SGHNT and CDR2 YENEEA. The J segment lost 3 bases and the V segment lost 6 bases, leaving 2 bases of the junction unmatched. The length of the CDR3 is 13 residues. CDR3 protein: CASRRQGDTEAFF. CDR3 coding DNA: TGTGCCAGCAGGCGACAGGGGGACACTGAAGCTTTCTTT.

This rearrangement joins TRBV6-6 to TRBJ2-1; no firm D call. Germline CDR1 is MNHNY and CDR2 is SVGAGI (reference sequence). The V end was cut by 2 bases, the J end by 6 bases, with 5 bases between. This CDR3 comprises 12 residues. CDR3 sequence: CASSYDPNEQFF. The CDR3 nucleotides are TGTGCCAGCAGTTACGATCCCAATGAGCAGTTCTTC.

The chain links TRBV5-1 to TRBJ1-3, with no clear D. Germline CDR1 and CDR2: SGHRS and YFSETQ. The V gene lost 0 bases and the J gene lost 0 bases, with 16 bases spanning the gap. This CDR3 region has 18 residues. CDR3 nucleotide sequence: TGCGCCAGCAGCTTGGGAACTTTCACCCCCACCTCTGGAAACACCATATATTTT. Translated: CASSLGTFTPTSGNTIYF.

This clone occurred once. The J gene is TRBJ1-2, the V gene TRBV5-1; TRBD1 aligns across 7 bases. Germline CDR1 SGHRS, CDR2 YFSETQ. Unmatched junction bases numbered 10, after V lost 4 bases and J lost 7 bases. The CDR3 is 14 amino acids. The CDR3 loop is CASSHETGSLGYTF. DNA for the CDR3: TGCGCCAGCAGCCATGAGACAGGGAGTCTTGGCTACACCTTC.

This chain links TRBV27 with TRBJ1-1; D is perhaps TRBD1 (5 bases). Germline CDR1 MNHEY, CDR2 SMNVEV (reference sequence). V was pared by 4 bases and J by 1 base, with 13 bases between. The CDR3 consists of 15 residues. In DNA, the CDR3 is TGTGCCAGCAGTTGGGGCCGGGCCACGAACACTGAAGCTTTCTTT. Its translation is CASSWGRATNTEAFF.

The chain links TRBV10-1 to TRBJ2-7, with 7 bases fitting TRBD1. V trimming: 0 bases; J trimming: 2 bases; junction bases outside the gene matches: 4. CDR1 is WNHNN, CDR2 SYGVQD, per germline (reference sequence). The CDR3 consists of 15 residues. This CDR3 reads CASSESGQGAYEQYF. The CDR3 bases are TGCGCCAGCAGTGAGTCGGGGCAGGGGGCCTACGAGCAGTACTTC.

The genes are TRBV27 and TRBJ1-5, with D uncertain. This CDR3 has 12 residues. Per the germline V gene, CDR1 is MNHEY and CDR2 is SMNVEV (reference sequence). The V end was cut by 6 bases, the J end by 3 bases, with 6 bases between. The CDR3 bases are TGTGCCAGCAGCTTCATCAATCAGCCCCAGCATTTT. Translation: CASSFINQPQHF.

The V and J genes are TRBV4-2 and TRBJ1-1; unclear D gene. From germline, CDR1 is LGHNA and CDR2 YNFKEQ. This CDR3 has 15 amino acids. V was pared by 5 bases and J by 11 bases, with 24 bases between. CDR3 coding DNA: TGTGCCAGCAGCGACTCTTGGAGGAGGCGGGCCGGGGCTTTCTTT. Translating it yields CASSDSWRRRAGAFF.

This clone appeared a few times. This chain uses TRBV6-5 with TRBJ1-1; weak D call: TRBD1 (6 bases). V was pared by 7 bases and J by 7 bases, with 16 bases between. The CDR3 is 13 residues long. Germline-derived CDR1 and CDR2 are MNHEY and SVGAGI. CDR3 in DNA: TGTGCCAGCACTCCCCAGGGGAGGGTTGAAGCTTTCTTT. Protein product: CASTPQGRVEAFF.